This T cell receptor (beta chain) was obtained from a study of blood T cell repertoires in COVID-19. Repertoires were generated with immunoSEQ multiplex PCR, while TCRdb's copy carries only in-frame clones and drops some. The table includes approximately 75,000 clones, roughly 70% detected once. Sequencing was performed on peripheral blood. The origin of this receptor is a human donor with acute or convalescent COVID-19. The donor label of this sample is uncertain.

As DNA, the CDR3 is TGTGCCAGCAGCTTAAAGGGACAGGTACCTTTGGCCCAGTACTTC. This encodes CASSLKGQVPLAQYF. The genes are TRBV7-8 and TRBJ2-5; 8 nucleotides align to TRBD1. The CDR3 consists of 15 residues. With 2 bases clipped from V and 9 bases from J, the junction kept 11 bases outside the gene matches. Germline assignment: CDR1 SGHVS and CDR2 FQNEAQ. The full variable domain, with the rest looked up from reference TRBV7-8 and TRBJ2-5, is GAGVSQSPRYKVAKRGQDVALRCDPISGHVSLFWYQQALGQGPEFLTYFQNEAQLDKSGLPSDRFFAERPEGSVSTLKIQRTQQEDSAVYLCASSLKGQVPLAQYFGPGTRLLVL.